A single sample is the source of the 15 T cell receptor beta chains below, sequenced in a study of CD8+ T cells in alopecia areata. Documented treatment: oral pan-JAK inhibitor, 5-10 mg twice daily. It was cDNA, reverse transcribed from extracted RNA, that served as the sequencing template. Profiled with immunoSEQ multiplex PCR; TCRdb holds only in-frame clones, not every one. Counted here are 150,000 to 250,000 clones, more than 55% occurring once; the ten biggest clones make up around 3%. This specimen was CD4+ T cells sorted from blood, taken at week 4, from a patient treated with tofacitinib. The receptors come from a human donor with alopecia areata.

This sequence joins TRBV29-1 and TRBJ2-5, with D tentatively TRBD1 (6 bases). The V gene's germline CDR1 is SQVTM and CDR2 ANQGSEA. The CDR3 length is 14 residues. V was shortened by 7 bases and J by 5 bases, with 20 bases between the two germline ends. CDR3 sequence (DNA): TGCAGCGCCTCAAAACAGGGTAACACCGAGACCCAGTACTTC. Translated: CSASKQGNTETQYF.

The chain's CDR3 is CASSTRGTGGTGTGELFF. Written as DNA, the CDR3 is TGTGCCAGCAGCACCCGTGGGACAGGAGGGACAGGCACCGGGGAGCTGTTTTTT. The rearrangement links TRBV7-9 to TRBJ2-2, with 8 bases that match TRBD1. J was trimmed by 4 bases and V by 5 bases; bases with no gene match: 15. The germline V gene encodes CDR1 SEHNR and CDR2 FQNEAQ (reference sequence). The CDR3 sequence is 18 residues long.

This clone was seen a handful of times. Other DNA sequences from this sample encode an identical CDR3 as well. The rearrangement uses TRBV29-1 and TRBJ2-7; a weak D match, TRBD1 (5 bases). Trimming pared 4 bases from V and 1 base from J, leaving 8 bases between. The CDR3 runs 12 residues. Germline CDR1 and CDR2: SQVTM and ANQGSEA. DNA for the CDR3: TGCAGCGTTGCGCAGGGATCCTACGAGCAGTACTTC. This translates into CSVAQGSYEQYF.

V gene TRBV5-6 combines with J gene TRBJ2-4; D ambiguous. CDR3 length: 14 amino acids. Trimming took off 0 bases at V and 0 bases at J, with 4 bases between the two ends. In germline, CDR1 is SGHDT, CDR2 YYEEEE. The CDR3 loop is CASSLGEAKNIQYF. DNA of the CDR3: TGTGCCAGCAGCTTGGGAGAAGCCAAAAACATTCAGTACTTC.

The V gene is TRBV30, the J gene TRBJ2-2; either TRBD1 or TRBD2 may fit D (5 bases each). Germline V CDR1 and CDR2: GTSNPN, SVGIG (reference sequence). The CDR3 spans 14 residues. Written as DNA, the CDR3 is TGTGCTGGGACGGTGATCCTGGTCGGCGGGGAGCTGTTTTTT. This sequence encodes CAGTVILVGGELFF.

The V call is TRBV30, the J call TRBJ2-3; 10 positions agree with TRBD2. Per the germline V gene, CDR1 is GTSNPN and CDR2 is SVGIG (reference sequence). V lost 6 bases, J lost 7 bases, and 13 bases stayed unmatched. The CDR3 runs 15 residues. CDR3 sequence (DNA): TGTGCCTGCCTTACTAGCGGGGCCTCAGGTAATACGCAGTATTTT. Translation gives CACLTSGASGNTQYF.

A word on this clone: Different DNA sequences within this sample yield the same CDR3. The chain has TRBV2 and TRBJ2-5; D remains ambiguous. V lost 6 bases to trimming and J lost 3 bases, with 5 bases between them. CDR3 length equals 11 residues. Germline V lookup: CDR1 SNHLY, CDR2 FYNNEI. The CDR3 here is CASSGEETQYF. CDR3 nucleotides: TGTGCCAGCAGCGGCGAAGAGACCCAGTACTTC.

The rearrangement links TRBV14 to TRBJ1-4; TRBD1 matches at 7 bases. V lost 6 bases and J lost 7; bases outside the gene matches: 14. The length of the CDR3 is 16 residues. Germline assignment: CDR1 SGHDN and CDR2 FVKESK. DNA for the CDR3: TGTGCCAGCAGTCGGGACAGTTTGGTAGGCGGTGAAAAACTGTTTTTT. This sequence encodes CASSRDSLVGGEKLFF.

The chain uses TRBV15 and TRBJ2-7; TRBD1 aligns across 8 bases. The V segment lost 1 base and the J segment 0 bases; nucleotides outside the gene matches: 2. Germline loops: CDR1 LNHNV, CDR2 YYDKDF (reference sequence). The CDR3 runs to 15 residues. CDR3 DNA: TGTGCCACCAGCAGAGTCACAGGGGGCTCCTACGAGCAGTACTTC. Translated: CATSRVTGGSYEQYF.

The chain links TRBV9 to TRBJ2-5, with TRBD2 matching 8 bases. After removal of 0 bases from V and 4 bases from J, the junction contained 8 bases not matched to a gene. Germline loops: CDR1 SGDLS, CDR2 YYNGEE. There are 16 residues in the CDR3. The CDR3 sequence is CASSVGGGGRGETQYF. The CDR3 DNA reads TGTGCCAGCAGCGTAGGAGGCGGGGGGCGGGGAGAGACCCAGTACTTC.

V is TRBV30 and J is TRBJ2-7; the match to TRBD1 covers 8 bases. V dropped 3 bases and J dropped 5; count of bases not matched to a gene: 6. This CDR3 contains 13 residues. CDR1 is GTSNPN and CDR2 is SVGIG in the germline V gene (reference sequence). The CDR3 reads CAWRGRGRNEQYF. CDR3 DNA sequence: TGTGCCTGGAGGGGCAGGGGGCGGAACGAGCAGTACTTC.

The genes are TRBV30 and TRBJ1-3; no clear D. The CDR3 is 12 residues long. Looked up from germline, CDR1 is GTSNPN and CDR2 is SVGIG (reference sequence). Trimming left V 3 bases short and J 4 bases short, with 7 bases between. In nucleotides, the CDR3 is TGTGCCTGGAGATCCGACGGAAACACCATATATTTT. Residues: CAWRSDGNTIYF. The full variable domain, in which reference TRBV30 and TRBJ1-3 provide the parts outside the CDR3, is SQTIHQWPATLVQPVGSPLSLECTVEGTSNPNLYWYRQAAGRGLQLLFYSVGIGQISSEVPQNLSASRPQDRQFILSSKKLLLSDSGFYLCAWRSDGNTIYFGEGSWLTVV.

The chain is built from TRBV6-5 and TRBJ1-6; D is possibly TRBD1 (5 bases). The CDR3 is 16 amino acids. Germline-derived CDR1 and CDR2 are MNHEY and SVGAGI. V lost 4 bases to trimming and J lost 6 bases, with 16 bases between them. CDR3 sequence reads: CASSWTTGTVNSPLHF. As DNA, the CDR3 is TGTGCCAGCAGTTGGACAACCGGGACGGTTAATTCACCCCTCCACTTT.

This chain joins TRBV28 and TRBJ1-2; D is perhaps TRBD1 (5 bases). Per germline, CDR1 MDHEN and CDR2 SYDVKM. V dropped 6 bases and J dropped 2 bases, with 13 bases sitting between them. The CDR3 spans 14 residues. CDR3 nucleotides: TGTGCCAGCAGGTTAGACAGAACAAACTATGGCTACACCTTC. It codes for CASRLDRTNYGYTF.

The CDR3 nucleotides read TGTGCCAGCAGCCGGGCCACCTACGAGCAGTACTTC. This sequence encodes CASSRATYEQYF. The rearrangement joins TRBV11-1 to TRBJ2-7; D ambiguous. Germline lookup yields CDR1 SGHAT and CDR2 FQDESV (reference sequence). CDR3 length: 12 amino acids. The germline V and J ends were trimmed by 5 bases and 2 bases, with 7 bases remaining between them.